The present entry profiles one TCR beta chain with its context. The data derive from a study of blood T cell repertoires in COVID-19. Study information: COVID-19 samples from acute and convalescent phases originated in the United States, Italy and Spain.

The CDR3 spans 15 residues. Germline V gene lookup returns CDR1 SGHTA and CDR2 FQGTGA. With V trimmed by 0 bases and J by 8 bases, 4 bases remained unmatched. Methods used by the authors: Nucleated cell number was recorded as an estimate derived from reference gene primer amplification. TCRdb's table, derived via immunoSEQ multiplex PCR, lists solely in-frame clones and lacks some. V, J and clone size are taken as reported in that table, and D and trimming were inferred from the DNA itself. The repertoire has under 55,000 clones, 86% of them found once; the top ten carry 5% to 6%. The rearrangement uses TRBV7-3 and TRBJ1-6, with 7 bases fitting TRBD1. The sequence was obtained from a man aged 40-49 years with active COVID-19. Sequencing input: peripheral blood. The CDR3 bases are TGTGCCAGCAGCTTAACGGGGCAGGGGGATTCACCCCTCCACTTT. This sequence encodes CASSLTGQGDSPLHF.